A selection of T cell receptor beta chains follows, all from one sample in a study of blood T cell repertoires in COVID-19. The method was immunoSEQ multiplex PCR; TCRdb's version includes in-frame clones alone and lacks a portion of them. In the table there are about 100,000 clones, roughly 71% of which are singletons. Sequences were obtained from peripheral blood. All receptors come from an elderly man with acute or convalescent COVID-19. CDR3s include the opening cysteine and the closing phenylalanine or tryptophan.

TRBV7-2	TRBJ1-1	CASSSSPTAEAFF
TRBV11-2	TRBJ1-2	CASSREAGGNGYTF
TRBV11-2	TRBJ2-7	CASSLVEGGEQYF
TRBV18	TRBJ2-2	CASSPLPGLAGGGGELFF
TRBV4-1	TRBJ1-4	CASSPLAQATNEKLFF
TRBV5-6	TRBJ2-3	CASSRPPGLAGDTQYF
TRBV18	TRBJ1-5	CASSETVLNQPQHF
TRBV12-3/TRBV12-4	TRBJ2-5	CASAGTSETQYF
TRBV19	TRBJ2-2	CASSIEGGRNTGELFF
TRBV6-5	TRBJ1-4	CASSYENRGGEKLFF
TRBV6-1	TRBJ2-5	CASSEAKGLAGLETQYF
TRBV7-8	TRBJ2-7	CASSLRGESSYEQYF
TRBV9	TRBJ2-3	CASSPSWGRTDTQYF
TRBV11-2	TRBJ2-1	CASSPPGDNEQFF
TRBV24-1	TRBJ2-3	CATRSGPLDTQYF
TRBV11-2	TRBJ2-2	CASSLRGQENGELFF
TRBV27	TRBJ1-6	CASSRSGGPYNSPLHF
TRBV6-2/TRBV6-3	TRBJ2-1	CASSRTSVLGDEQFF
TRBV5-1	TRBJ2-2	CASSLAGVNTGELFF